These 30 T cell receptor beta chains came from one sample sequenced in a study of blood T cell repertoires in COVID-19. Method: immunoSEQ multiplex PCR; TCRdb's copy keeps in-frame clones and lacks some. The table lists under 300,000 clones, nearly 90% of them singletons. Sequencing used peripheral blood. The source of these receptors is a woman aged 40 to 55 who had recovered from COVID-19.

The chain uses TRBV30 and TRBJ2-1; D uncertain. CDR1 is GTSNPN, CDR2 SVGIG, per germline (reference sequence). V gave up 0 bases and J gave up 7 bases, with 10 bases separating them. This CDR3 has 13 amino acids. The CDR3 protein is CAWSVPLRNEQFF. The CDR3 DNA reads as TGTGCCTGGAGTGTACCCCTACGGAATGAGCAGTTCTTC.

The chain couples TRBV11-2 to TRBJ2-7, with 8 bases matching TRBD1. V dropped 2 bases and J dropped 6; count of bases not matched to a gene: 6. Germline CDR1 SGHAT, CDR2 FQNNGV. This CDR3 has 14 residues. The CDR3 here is CASSLTQGASEQYF. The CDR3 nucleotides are TGTGCCAGCAGCTTAACCCAGGGGGCCAGCGAGCAGTACTTC.

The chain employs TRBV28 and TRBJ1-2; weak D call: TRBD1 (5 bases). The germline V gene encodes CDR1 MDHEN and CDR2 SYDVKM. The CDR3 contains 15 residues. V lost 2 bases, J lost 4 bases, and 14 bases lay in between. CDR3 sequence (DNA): TGTGCCAGCAGTTTAAGGAGAGGGAGGGGCTATGGCTACACCTTC. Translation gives CASSLRRGRGYGYTF.

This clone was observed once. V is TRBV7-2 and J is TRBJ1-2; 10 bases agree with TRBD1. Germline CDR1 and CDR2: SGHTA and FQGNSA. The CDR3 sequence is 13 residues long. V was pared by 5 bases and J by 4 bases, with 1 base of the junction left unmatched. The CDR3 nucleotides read TGTGCCAGCAGCCGGACAGGGGGCTATGGCTACACCTTC. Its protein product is CASSRTGGYGYTF.

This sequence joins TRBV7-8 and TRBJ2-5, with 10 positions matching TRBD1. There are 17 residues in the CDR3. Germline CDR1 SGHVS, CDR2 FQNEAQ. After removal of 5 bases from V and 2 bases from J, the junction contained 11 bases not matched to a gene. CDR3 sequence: CASSLPRGTGVQETQYF. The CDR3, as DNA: TGTGCCAGCAGCCTACCTCGAGGGACAGGGGTACAAGAGACCCAGTACTTC. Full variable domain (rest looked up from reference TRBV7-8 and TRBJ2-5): GAGVSQSPRYKVAKRGQDVALRCDPISGHVSLFWYQQALGQGPEFLTYFQNEAQLDKSGLPSDRFFAERPEGSVSTLKIQRTQQEDSAVYLCASSLPRGTGVQETQYFGPGTRLLVL.

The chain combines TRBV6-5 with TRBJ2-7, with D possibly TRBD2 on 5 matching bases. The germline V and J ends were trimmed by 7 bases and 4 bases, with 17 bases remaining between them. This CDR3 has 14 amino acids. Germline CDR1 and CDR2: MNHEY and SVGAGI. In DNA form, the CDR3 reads TGTGCCAGCACCCGCCAGAGTGGAGGTTACGAGCAGTACTTC. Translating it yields CASTRQSGGYEQYF.

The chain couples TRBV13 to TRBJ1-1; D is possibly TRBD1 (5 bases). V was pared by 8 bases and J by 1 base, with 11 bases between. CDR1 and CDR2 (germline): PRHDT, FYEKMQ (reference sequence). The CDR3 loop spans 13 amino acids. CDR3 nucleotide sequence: TGTGCCAGCGTAGGACAAGAGAACACTGAAGCTTTCTTT. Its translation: CASVGQENTEAFF.

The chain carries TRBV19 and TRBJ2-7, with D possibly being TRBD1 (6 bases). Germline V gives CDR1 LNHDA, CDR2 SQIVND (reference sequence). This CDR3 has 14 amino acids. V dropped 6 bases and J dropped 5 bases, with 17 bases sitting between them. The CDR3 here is CASSHATGLNEQYF. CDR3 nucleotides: TGTGCCAGTAGCCACGCAACAGGGTTGAACGAGCAGTACTTC. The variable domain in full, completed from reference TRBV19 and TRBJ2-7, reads DGGITQSPKYLFRKEGQNVTLSCEQNLNHDAMYWYRQDPGQGLRLIYYSQIVNDFQKGDIAEGYSVSREKKESFPLTVTSAQKNPTAFYLCASSHATGLNEQYFGPGTRLTVT.

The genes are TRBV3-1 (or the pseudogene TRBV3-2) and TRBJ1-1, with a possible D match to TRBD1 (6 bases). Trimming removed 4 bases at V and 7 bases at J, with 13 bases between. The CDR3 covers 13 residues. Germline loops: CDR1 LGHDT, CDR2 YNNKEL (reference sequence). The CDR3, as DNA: TGTGCCAGCAGCCCAAGACAGGTTGGTGAAGCTTTCTTT. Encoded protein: CASSPRQVGEAFF.

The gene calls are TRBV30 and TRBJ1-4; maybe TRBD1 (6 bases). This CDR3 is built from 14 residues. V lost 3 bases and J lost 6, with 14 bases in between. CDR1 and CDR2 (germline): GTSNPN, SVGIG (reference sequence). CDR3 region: CAWRGGQGYEKLFF. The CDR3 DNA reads TGTGCCTGGAGGGGGGGGCAGGGCTATGAAAAACTGTTTTTT.

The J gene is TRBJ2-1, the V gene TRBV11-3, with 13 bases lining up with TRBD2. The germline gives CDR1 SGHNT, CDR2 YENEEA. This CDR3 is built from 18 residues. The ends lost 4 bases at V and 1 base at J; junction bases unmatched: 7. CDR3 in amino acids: CASSSRTSGSRSYNEQFF. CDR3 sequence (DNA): TGTGCCAGCAGCTCTCGGACTAGCGGGAGTAGGTCCTACAATGAGCAGTTCTTC.

The CDR3 DNA reads TGTGCCAGCTCCTCCGGGACACAGCTCTACGAGCAGTACTTC. Its translation is CASSSGTQLYEQYF. V gene TRBV18 combines with J gene TRBJ2-7; possibly TRBD1 for D (6 bases). CDR3 size: 14 residues. V gave up 6 bases and J gave up 3 bases, with 15 bases separating them. Looked up from germline, CDR1 is KGHSH and CDR2 is LQKENI. The full variable domain, in which reference TRBV18 and TRBJ2-7 provide the parts outside the CDR3, is NAGVMQNPRHLVRRRGQEARLRCSPMKGHSHVYWYRQLPEEGLKFMVYLQKENIIDESGMPKERFSAEFPKEGPSILRIQQVVRGDSAAYFCASSSGTQLYEQYFGPGTRLTVT.

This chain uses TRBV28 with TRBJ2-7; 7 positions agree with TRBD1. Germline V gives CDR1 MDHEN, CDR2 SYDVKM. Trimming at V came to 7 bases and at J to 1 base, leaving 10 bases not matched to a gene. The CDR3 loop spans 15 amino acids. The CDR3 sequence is CASTSGGIASYEQYF. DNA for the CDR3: TGTGCCAGCACCTCAGGGGGAATAGCTTCCTACGAGCAGTACTTC.

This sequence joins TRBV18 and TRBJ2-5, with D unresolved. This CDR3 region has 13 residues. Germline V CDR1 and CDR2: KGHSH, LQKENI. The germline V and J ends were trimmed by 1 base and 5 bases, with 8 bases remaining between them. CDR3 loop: CASSPLNEETQYF. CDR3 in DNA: TGTGCCAGCTCACCACTAAACGAGGAGACCCAGTACTTC.

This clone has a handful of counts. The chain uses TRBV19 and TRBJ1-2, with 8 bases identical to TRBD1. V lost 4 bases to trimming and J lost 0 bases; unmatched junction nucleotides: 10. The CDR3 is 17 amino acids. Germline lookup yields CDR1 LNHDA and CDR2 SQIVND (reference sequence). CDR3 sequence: CASSTVQGVGANYGYTF. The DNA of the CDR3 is TGTGCCAGTAGTACGGTACAGGGGGTTGGAGCTAACTATGGCTACACCTTC.

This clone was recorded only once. The CDR3 region has the DNA TGCAGCGTTGAACCTGACGAGAGCGGCTACGAGCAGTACTTC. This translates into CSVEPDESGYEQYF. V gene TRBV29-1 combines with J gene TRBJ2-7; TRBD2 is a possible D gene (5 bases). The CDR3 is 14 residues long. V dropped 2 bases and J dropped 3 bases, with 14 bases sitting between them. The V gene's germline CDR1 is SQVTM and CDR2 ANQGSEA.

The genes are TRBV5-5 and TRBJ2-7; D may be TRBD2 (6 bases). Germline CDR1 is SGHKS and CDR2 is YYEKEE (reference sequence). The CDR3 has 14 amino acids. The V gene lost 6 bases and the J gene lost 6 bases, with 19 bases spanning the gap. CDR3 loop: CASNFLRDLSEQYF. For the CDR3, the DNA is TGTGCCAGCAACTTCTTACGGGACTTGTCCGAGCAGTACTTC.

CDR3 in DNA: TGTGCCAGTAGTGCCCAGGACAGGGGAAATGAAAAACTGTTTTTT. Amino acids: CASSAQDRGNEKLFF. The V and J genes are TRBV19 and TRBJ1-4, with 9 nucleotides matching TRBD1. V was pared by 5 bases and J by 5 bases, with 6 bases of the junction left unmatched. The CDR3 has 15 residues. Germline values: CDR1 LNHDA, CDR2 SQIVND (reference sequence).

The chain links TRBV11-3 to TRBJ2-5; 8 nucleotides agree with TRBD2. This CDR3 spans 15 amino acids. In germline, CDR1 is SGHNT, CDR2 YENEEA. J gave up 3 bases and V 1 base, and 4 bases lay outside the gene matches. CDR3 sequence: CASSLGGAGEETQYF. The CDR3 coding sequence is TGTGCCAGCAGCTTAGGGGGAGCGGGGGAAGAGACCCAGTACTTC.

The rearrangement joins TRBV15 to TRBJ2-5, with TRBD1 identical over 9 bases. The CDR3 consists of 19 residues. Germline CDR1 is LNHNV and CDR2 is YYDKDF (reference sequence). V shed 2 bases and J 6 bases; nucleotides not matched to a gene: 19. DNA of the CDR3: TGTGCCACCAGCAGAAATGACAGGGGGGCCGTACGAAGTACCAAGACCCAGTACTTC. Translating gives CATSRNDRGAVRSTKTQYF.

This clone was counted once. The CDR3 protein is CASSLGDSPTGELFF. The CDR3 DNA sequence: TGTGCCAGCAGCTTAGGGGACAGCCCCACCGGGGAGCTGTTTTTT. The chain employs TRBV7-2 and TRBJ2-2; 7 bases map to TRBD1. The CDR3 loop spans 15 amino acids. The germline gives CDR1 SGHTA, CDR2 FQGNSA. The trim removed 1 base at V and 4 bases at J, leaving 3 bases unmatched.

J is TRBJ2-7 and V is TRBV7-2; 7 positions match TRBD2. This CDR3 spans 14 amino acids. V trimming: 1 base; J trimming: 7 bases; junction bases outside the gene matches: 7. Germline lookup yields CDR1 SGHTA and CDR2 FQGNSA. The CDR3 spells CASSLGLWGGEQYF. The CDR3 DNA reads TGTGCCAGCAGCTTAGGACTATGGGGGGGAGAGCAGTACTTC. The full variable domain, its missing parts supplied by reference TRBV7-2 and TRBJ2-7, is GAGVSQSPSNKVTEKGKDVELRCDPISGHTALYWYRQSLGQGLEFLIYFQGNSAPDKSGLPSDRFSAERTGGSVSTLTIQRTQQEDSAVYLCASSLGLWGGEQYFGPGTRLTVT.

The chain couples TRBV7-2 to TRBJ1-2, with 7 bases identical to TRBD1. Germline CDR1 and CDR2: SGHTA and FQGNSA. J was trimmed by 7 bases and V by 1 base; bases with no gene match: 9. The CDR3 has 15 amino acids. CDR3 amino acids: CASSLGGQALRGYTF. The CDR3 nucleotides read TGTGCCAGCAGCTTAGGAGGACAGGCCCTCCGTGGCTACACCTTC.

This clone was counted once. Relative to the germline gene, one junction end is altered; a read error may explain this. CDR3 residues: CASSEGAGGSNTGELFF. The CDR3 DNA follows: TGTGCCAGCAGCGAAGGTGCAGGGGGCTCGAACACCGGGGAGCTGTTTTTT. The chain has TRBV2 and TRBJ2-2, with 8 bases that match TRBD1. CDR3 length: 17 residues. Germline lookup yields CDR1 SNHLY and CDR2 FYNNEI.

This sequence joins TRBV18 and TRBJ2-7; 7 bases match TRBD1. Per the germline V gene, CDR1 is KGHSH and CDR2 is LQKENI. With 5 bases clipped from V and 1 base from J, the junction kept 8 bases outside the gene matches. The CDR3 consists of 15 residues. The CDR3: CASSRTGDGSYEQYF. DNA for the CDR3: TGTGCCAGCTCAAGAACAGGGGACGGGTCCTACGAGCAGTACTTC.

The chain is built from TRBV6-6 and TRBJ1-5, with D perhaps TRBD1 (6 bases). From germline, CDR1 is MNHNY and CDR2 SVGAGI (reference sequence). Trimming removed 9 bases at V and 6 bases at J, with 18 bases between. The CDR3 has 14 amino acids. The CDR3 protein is CASLRGAGGQPQHF. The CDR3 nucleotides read TGTGCCAGTCTCCGGGGGGCGGGGGGTCAGCCCCAGCATTTT.

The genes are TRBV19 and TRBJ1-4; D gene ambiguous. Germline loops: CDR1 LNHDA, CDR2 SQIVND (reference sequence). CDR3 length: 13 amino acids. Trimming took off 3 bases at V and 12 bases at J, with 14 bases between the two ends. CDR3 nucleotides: TGTGCCAGTAGTATCCAGGCTCGGGATCAACTGTTTTTT. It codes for CASSIQARDQLFF.

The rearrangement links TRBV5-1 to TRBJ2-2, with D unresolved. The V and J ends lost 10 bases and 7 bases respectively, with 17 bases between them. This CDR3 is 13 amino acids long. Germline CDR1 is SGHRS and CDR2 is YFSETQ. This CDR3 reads CAPEVKLHGELFF. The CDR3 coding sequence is TGCGCCCCAGAGGTCAAGCTTCACGGGGAGCTGTTTTTT.

CDR3 bases: TGTGCCAGCAAATGGACAGGGGCGACAGATACGCAGTATTTT. Encoded protein: CASKWTGATDTQYF. The V call is TRBV27, the J call TRBJ2-3; 9 bases match TRBD1. The CDR3 runs 14 residues. Germline CDR1 and CDR2: MNHEY and SMNVEV (reference sequence). The trim removed 7 bases at V and 3 bases at J, leaving 5 bases unmatched.

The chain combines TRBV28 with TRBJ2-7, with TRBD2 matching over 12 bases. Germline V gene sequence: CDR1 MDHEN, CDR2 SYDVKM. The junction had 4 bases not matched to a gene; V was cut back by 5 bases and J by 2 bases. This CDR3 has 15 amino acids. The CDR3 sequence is CASSKASGGAYEQYF. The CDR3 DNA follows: TGTGCCAGCAGTAAAGCTAGCGGGGGGGCCTACGAGCAGTACTTC.